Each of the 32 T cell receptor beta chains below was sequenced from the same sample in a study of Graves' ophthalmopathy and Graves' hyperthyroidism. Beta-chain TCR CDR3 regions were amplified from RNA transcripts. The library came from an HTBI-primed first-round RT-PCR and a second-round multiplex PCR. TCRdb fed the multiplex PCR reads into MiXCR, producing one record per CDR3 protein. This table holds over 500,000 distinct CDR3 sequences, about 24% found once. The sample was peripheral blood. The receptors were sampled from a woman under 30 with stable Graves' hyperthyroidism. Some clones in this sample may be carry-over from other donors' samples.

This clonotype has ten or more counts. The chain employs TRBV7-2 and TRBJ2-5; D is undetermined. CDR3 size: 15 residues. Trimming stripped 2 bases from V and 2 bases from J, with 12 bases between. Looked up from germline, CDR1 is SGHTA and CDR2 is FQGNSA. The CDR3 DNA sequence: TGTGCCAGCAGCTTAACGATCTGGGGTCAAGAGACCCAGTACTTC. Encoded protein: CASSLTIWGQETQYF.

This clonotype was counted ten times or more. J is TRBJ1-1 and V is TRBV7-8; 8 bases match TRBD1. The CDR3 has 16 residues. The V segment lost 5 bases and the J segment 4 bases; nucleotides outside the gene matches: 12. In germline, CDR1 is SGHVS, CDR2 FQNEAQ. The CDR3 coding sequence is TGTGCCAGCAGCCCCCGGACAGGGACTACGAGCACTGAAGCTTTCTTT. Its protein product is CASSPRTGTTSTEAFF.

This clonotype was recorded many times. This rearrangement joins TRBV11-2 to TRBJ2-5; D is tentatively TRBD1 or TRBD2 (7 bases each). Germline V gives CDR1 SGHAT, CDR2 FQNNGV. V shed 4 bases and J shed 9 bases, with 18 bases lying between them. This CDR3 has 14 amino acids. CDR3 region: CASSSTQGGGSQYF. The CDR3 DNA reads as TGTGCCAGCAGCTCGACCCAGGGGGGGGGGTCCCAGTACTTC.

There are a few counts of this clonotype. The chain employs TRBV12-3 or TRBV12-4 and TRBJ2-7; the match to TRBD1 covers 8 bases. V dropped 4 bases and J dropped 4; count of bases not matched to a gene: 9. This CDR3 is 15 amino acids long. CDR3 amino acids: CASSSPPGGFYEQYF. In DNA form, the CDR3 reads TGTGCCAGCAGTTCTCCTCCAGGGGGCTTTTACGAGCAGTACTTC.

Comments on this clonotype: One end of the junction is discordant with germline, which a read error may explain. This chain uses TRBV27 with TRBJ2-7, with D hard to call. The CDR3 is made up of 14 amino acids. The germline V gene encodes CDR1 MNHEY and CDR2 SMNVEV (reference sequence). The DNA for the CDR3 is TGTGCCAGCAGGGTCCTAGTGACATCATACGATCAGTACTTC. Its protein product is CASRVLVTSYDQYF.

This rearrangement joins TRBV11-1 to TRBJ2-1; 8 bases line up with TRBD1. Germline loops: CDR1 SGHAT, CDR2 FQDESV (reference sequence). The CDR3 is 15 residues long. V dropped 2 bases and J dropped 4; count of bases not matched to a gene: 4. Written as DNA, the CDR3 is TGTGCCAGCAGCTTATCGGGACAGGTTTACAATGAGCAGTTCTTC. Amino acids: CASSLSGQVYNEQFF.

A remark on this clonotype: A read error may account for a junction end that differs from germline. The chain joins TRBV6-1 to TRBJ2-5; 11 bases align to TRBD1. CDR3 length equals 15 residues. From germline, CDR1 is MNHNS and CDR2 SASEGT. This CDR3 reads CARSEGTGGYETQYF. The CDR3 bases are TGTGCCAGGAGTGAAGGGACAGGGGGATATGAGACCCAGTACTTC.

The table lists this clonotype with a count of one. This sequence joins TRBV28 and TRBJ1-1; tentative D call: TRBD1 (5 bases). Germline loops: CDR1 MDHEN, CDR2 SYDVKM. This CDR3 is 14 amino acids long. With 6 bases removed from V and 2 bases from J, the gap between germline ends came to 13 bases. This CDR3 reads CASSRRDGNTEAFF. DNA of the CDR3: TGTGCCAGCAGCCGACGGGACGGTAACACTGAAGCTTTCTTT.

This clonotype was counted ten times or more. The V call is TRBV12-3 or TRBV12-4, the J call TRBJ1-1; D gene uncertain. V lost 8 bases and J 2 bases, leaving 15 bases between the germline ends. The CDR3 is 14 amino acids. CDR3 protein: CASSSKTPNTEAFF. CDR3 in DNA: TGTGCCAGCTCCTCTAAGACCCCCAACACTGAAGCTTTCTTT.

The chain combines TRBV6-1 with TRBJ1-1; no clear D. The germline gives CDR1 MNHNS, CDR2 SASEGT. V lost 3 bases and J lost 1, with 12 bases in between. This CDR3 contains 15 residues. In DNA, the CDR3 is TGTGCCAGCAGTGAGACCAGGAGCTGGAACACTGAAGCTTTCTTT. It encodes CASSETRSWNTEAFF.

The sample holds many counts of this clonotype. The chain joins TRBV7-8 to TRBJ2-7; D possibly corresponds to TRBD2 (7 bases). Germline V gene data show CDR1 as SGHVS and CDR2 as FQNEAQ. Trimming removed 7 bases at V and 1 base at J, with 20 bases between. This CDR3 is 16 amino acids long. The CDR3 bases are TGTGCCAGCACCGCCGGAGGGGGGGCGTCATCCTACGAGCAGTACTTC. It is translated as CASTAGGGASSYEQYF.

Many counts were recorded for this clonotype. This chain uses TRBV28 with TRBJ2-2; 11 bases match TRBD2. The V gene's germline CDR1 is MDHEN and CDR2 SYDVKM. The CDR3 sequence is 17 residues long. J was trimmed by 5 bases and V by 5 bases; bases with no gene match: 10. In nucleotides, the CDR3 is TGTGCCAGCAGTGTCCTTAGACTAGCGGGGTGGACCGGGGAGCTGTTTTTT. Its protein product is CASSVLRLAGWTGELFF. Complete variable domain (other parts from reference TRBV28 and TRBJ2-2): DVKVTQSSRYLVKRTGEKVFLECVQDMDHENMFWYRQDPGLGLRLIYFSYDVKMKEKGDIPEGYSVSREKKERFSLILESASTNQTSMYLCASSVLRLAGWTGELFFGEGSRLTVL.

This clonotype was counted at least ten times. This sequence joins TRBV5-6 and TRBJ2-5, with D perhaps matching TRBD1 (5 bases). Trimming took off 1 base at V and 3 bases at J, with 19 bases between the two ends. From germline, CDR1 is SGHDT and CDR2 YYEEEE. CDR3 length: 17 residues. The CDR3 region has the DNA TGTGCCAGCAGCTTGTTTCTCCCGGACACTTCAAAAGAGACCCAGTACTTC. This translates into CASSLFLPDTSKETQYF.

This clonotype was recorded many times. The CDR3 spells CASSFSNTGELFF. DNA of the CDR3: TGTGCCAGCAGTTTCAGTAACACCGGGGAGCTGTTTTTT. V and J are TRBV12-3 or TRBV12-4 and TRBJ2-2; no reliable D call. The length of the CDR3 is 13 residues. Between the trimmed V and J ends, which lost 3 bases and 2 bases, there was a span of 4 bases.

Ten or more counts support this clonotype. The CDR3 sequence is CASSYADGRNIQYF. DNA of the CDR3: TGTGCCAGCAGTTACGCCGACGGAAGAAACATTCAGTACTTC. The V gene is TRBV6-4, the J gene TRBJ2-4; D not certain. Trimming cost V 5 bases and J 6 bases, with 14 bases left between them. Germline V CDR1 and CDR2: MRHNA, SNTAGT. This CDR3 contains 14 residues.

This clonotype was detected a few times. DNA of the CDR3: TGCGCCAGCAGCCAGGGGGTAGCGAGCTCCTACGAGCAGTACTTC. Protein product: CASSQGVASSYEQYF. This chain links TRBV4-1 with TRBJ2-7; D may correspond to TRBD1 or TRBD2 (5 bases each). CDR3 length: 15 residues. Deletions cut 3 bases from V and 0 bases from J, with 12 bases between. Looked up from germline, CDR1 is MGHRA and CDR2 is YSYEKL.

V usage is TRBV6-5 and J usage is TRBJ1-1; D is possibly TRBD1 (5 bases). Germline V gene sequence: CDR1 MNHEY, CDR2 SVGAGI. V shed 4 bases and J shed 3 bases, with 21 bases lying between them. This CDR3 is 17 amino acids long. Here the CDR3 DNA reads TGTGCCAGCAGTTTTTCGACAGACCTCATCCGGGACACTGAAGCTTTCTTT. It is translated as CASSFSTDLIRDTEAFF.

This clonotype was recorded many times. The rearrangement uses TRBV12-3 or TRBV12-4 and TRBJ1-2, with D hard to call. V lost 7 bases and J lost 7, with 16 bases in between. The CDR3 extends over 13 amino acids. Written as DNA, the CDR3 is TGTGCCAGCACCGTGGACCGTCGTGGTGGCTACACCTTC. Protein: CASTVDRRGGYTF.

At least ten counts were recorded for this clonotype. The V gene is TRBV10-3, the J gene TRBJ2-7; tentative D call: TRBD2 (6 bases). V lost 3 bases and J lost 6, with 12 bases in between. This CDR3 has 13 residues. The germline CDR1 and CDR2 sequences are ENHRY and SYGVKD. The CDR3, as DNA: TGTGCCATCAGTGATTCCGCGGGACCCGAGCAGTACTTC. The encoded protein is CAISDSAGPEQYF.

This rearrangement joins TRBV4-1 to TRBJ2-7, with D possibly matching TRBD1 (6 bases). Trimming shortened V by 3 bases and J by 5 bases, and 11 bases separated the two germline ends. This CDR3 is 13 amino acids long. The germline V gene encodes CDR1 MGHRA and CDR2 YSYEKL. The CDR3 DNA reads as TGCGCCAGCAGCCAGGACAGATCGAACGAGCAGTACTTC. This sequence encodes CASSQDRSNEQYF.

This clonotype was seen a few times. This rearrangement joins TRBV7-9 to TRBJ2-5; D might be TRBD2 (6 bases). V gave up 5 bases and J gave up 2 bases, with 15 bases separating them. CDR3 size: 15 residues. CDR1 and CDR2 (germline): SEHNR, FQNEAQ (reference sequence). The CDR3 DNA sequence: TGTGCCAGCAGCCCTAGACTAGAGGAGCAAGAGACCCAGTACTTC. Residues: CASSPRLEEQETQYF. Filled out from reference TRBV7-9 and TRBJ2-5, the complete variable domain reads DTGVSQNPRHKITKRGQNVTFRCDPISEHNRLYWYRQTLGQGPEFLTYFQNEAQLEKSRLLSDRFSAERPKGSFSTLEIQRTEQGDSAMYLCASSPRLEEQETQYFGPGTRLLVL.

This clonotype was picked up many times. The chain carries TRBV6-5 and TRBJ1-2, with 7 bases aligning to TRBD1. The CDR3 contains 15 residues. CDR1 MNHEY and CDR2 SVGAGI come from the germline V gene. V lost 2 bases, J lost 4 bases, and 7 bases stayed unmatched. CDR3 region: CASSYGGRGLYGYTF. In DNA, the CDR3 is TGTGCCAGCAGTTACGGTGGGAGGGGGCTCTATGGCTACACCTTC.

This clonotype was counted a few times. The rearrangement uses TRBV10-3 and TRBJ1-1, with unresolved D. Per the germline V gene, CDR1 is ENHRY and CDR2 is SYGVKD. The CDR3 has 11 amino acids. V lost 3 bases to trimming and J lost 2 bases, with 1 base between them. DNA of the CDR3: TGTGCCATCAGTGAAAACACTGAAGCTTTCTTT. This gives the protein CAISENTEAFF.

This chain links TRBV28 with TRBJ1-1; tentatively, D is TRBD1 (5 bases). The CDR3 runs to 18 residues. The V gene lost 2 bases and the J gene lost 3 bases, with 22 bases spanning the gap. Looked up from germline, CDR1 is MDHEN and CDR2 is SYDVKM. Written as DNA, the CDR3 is TGTGCCAGCAGTTTACGCGGGGCCGGGGCCCTCCGAGACACTGAAGCTTTCTTT. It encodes CASSLRGAGALRDTEAFF.

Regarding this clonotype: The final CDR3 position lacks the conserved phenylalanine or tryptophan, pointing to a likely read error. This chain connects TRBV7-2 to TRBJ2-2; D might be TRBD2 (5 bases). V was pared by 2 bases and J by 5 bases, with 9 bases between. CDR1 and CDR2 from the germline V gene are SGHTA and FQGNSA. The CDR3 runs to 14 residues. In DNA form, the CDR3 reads TGTGCCAGCAGCTTACTGGGAGTGACCGGGGAGCTGTTTTTG. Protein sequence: CASSLLGVTGELFL.

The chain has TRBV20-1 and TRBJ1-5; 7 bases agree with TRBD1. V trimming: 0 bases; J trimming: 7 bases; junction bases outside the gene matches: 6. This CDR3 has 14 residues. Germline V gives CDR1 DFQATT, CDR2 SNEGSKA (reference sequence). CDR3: CSARDDRVSQPQHF. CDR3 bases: TGCAGTGCTAGAGACGACAGGGTTTCGCAGCCCCAGCATTTT.

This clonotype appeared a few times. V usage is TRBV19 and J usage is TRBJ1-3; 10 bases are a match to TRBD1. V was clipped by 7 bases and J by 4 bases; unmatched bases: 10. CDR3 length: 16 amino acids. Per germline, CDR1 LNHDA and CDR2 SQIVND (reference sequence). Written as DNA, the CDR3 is TGTGCCAGTACCGACCCGGGACAGGGGATGGGAAACACCATATATTTT. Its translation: CASTDPGQGMGNTIYF.

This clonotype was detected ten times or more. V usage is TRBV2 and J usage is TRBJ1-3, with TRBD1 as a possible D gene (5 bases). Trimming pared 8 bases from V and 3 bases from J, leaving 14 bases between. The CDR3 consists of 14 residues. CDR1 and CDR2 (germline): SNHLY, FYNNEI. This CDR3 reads CASRADSVGNTIYF. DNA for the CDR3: TGTGCCAGCCGAGCTGACAGTGTTGGAAACACCATATATTTT.

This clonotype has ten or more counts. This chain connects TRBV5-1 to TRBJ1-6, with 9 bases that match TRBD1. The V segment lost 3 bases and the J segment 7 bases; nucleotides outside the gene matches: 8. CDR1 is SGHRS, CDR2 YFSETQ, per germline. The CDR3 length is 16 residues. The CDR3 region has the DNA TGCGCCAGCAGCTACGGGACAGGGCTTTCCAATTCACCCCTCCACTTT. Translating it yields CASSYGTGLSNSPLHF.

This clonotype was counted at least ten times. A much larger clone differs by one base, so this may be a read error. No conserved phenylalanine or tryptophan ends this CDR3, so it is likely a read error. The CDR3 loop is CASSYSSLGSNYGYTL. Here the CDR3 DNA reads TGTGCCAGCAGTTACTCGAGCCTAGGGAGTAACTATGGCTACACCCTC. The chain employs TRBV6-5 and TRBJ1-2; D is unresolved. The CDR3 spans 16 residues. Trimming stripped 0 bases from V and 1 base from J, with 12 bases between. CDR1 is MNHEY and CDR2 is SVGAGI in the germline V gene.

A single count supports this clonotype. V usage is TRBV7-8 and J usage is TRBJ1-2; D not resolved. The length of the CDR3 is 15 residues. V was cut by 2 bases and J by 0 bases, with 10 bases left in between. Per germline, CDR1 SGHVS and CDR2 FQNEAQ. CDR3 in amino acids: CASSLRRLANYGYTF. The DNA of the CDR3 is TGTGCCAGCAGCTTAAGGCGTTTAGCTAACTATGGCTACACCTTC.

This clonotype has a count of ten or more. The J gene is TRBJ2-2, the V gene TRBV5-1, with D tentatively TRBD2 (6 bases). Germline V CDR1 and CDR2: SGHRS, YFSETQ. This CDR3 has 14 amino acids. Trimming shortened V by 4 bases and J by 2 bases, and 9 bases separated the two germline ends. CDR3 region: CASSRRDNTGELFF. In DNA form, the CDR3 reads TGCGCCAGCAGCCGGAGGGACAACACCGGGGAGCTGTTTTTT.